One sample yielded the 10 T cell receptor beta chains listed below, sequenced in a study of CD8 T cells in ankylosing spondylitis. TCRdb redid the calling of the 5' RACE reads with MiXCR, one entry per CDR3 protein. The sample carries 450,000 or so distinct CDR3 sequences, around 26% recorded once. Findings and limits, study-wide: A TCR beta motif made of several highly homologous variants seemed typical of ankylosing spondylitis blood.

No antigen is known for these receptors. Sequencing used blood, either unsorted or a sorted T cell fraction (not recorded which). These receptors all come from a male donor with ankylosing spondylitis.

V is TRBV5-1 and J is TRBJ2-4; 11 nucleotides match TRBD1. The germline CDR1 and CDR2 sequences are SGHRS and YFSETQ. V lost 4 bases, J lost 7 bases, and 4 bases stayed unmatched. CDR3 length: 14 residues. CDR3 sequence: CASSGRDRGNIQYF. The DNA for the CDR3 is TGCGCCAGCAGCGGCAGGGACAGGGGGAACATTCAGTACTTC. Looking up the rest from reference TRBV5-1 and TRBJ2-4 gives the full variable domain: KAGVTQTPRYLIKTRGQQVTLSCSPISGHRSVSWYQQTPGQGLQFLFEYFSETQRNKGNFPGRFSGRQFSNSRSEMNVSTLELGDSALYLCASSGRDRGNIQYFGAGTRLSVL.

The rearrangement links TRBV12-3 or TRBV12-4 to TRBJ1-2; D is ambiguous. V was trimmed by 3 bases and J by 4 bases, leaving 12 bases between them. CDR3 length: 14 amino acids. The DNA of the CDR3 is TGTGCCAGCAGTTTGTCGCATTCCCTCTATGGCTACACCTTC. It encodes CASSLSHSLYGYTF.

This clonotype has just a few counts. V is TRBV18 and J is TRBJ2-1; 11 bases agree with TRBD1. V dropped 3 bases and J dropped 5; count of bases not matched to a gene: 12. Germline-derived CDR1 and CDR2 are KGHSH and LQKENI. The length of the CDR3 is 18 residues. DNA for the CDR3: TGTGCCAGCTCACCCAACCTAACACCGGGACAGGGGGACAATGAGCAGTTCTTC. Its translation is CASSPNLTPGQGDNEQFF.

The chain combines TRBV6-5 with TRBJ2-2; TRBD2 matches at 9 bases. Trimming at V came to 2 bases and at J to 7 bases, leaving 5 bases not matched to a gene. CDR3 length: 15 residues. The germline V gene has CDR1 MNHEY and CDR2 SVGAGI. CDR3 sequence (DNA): TGTGCCAGCAGTTACGTGGCGGGAGGGCACGGGGAGCTGTTTTTT. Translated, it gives CASSYVAGGHGELFF.

CDR3 sequence reads: CASSSDRAGNQPQHF. The CDR3 region has the DNA TGCGCCAGCAGTTCCGACAGGGCGGGCAATCAGCCCCAGCATTTT. This rearrangement joins TRBV10-2 to TRBJ1-5; TRBD1 matches at 7 bases. The J segment lost 2 bases and the V segment lost 5 bases, leaving 6 bases of the junction unmatched. Per germline, CDR1 WSHSY and CDR2 SAAADI. This CDR3 is 15 amino acids long.

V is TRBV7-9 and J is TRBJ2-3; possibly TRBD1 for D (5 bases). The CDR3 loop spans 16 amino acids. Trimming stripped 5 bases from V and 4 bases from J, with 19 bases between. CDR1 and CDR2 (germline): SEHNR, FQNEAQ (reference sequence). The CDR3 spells CASSPVGRVSADTQYF. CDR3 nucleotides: TGTGCCAGCAGCCCCGTCGGCAGGGTCAGCGCAGATACGCAGTATTTT.

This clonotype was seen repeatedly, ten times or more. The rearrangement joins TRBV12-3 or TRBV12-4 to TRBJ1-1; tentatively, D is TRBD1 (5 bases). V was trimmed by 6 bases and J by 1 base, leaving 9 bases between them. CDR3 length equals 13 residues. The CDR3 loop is CASSFQGNTEAFF. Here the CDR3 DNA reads TGTGCCAGCAGCTTTCAGGGGAACACTGAAGCTTTCTTT.

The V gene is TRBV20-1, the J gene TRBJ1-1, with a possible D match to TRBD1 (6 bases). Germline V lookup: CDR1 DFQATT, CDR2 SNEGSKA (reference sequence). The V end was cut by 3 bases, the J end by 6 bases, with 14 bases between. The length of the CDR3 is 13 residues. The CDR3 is CSASQGRSAEAFF. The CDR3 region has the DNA TGCAGTGCTAGTCAGGGGCGATCTGCTGAAGCTTTCTTT.

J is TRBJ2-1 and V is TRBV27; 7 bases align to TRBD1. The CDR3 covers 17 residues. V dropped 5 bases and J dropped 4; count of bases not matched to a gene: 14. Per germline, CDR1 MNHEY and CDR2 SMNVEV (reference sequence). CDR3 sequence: CASSTRTGGNLYNEQFF. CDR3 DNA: TGTGCCAGCAGTACCAGGACAGGAGGTAACTTATACAATGAGCAGTTCTTC.

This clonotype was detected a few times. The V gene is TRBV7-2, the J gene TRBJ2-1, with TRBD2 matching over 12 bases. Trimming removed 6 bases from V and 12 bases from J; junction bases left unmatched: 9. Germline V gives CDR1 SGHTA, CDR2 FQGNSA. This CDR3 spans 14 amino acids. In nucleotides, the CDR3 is TGTGCCAGCAGGGAGACTAGCGGGAGCGGTGCGCAGTTCTTC. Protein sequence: CASRETSGSGAQFF. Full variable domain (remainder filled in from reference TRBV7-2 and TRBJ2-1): GAGVSQSPSNKVTEKGKDVELRCDPISGHTALYWYRQSLGQGLEFLIYFQGNSAPDKSGLPSDRFSAERTGGSVSTLTIQRTQQEDSAVYLCASRETSGSGAQFFGPGTRLTVL.